Following are 10 T cell receptor beta chains from one sample sequenced in a study of Ad26.COV2.S vaccination and SARS-CoV-2 variants. Sequencing used immunoSEQ multiplex PCR; TCRdb keeps in-frame clones, though not all of them. The sample consists of 100,000 or so clones, 80% of them appearing once. The starting material was peripheral blood, obtained after recovery from COVID-19. These receptors were taken from a human donor who had recovered from COVID-19.

This CDR3 is CASGSGGREQFF. The CDR3 DNA sequence: TGTGCCAGCGGAAGTGGGGGCAGGGAGCAGTTCTTC. This chain joins TRBV2 and TRBJ2-1; maybe TRBD1 (6 bases). From germline, CDR1 is SNHLY and CDR2 FYNNEI. This CDR3 has 12 residues. Trimming stripped 8 bases from V and 10 bases from J, with 15 bases between.

The CDR3: CASSTRTSGGAPGELFF. The CDR3 coding sequence is TGTGCCAGTAGTACCCGGACTAGCGGGGGGGCCCCCGGGGAGCTGTTTTTT. V and J are TRBV19 and TRBJ2-2; 15 bases line up with TRBD2. CDR1 and CDR2 from the germline V gene are LNHDA and SQIVND (reference sequence). The ends lost 4 bases at V and 6 bases at J; junction bases unmatched: 6. This CDR3 comprises 17 residues.

This chain uses TRBV6-5 with TRBJ1-1, with D unclear. Deletions cut 8 bases from V and 4 bases from J, with 14 bases between. The CDR3 spans 13 residues. Germline-derived CDR1 and CDR2 are MNHEY and SVGAGI. CDR3 bases: TGTGCCAGCTCTACGTGGGCGAGCACTGAAGCTTTCTTT. Protein sequence: CASSTWASTEAFF.

This chain joins TRBV5-1 and TRBJ2-1, with D tentatively TRBD1 (7 bases). The V end was cut by 6 bases, the J end by 6 bases, with 13 bases between. CDR1 is SGHRS, CDR2 YFSETQ, per germline. The CDR3 runs to 13 residues. In DNA, the CDR3 is TGCGCCAGCAACCCCCAGGGGGGCAATGAGCAGTTCTTC. Its protein product is CASNPQGGNEQFF.

Only a few counts were recorded for this clone. The chain links TRBV5-1 to TRBJ1-6; D may be TRBD1 (5 bases). Trimming removed 3 bases at V and 10 bases at J, with 14 bases between. Per the germline V gene, CDR1 is SGHRS and CDR2 is YFSETQ. This CDR3 contains 14 residues. CDR3 residues: CASSSTGLGSPLHF. In DNA, the CDR3 is TGCGCCAGCAGCTCAACAGGATTAGGATCACCCCTCCACTTT. Full variable domain (missing parts from reference TRBV5-1 and TRBJ1-6): KAGVTQTPRYLIKTRGQQVTLSCSPISGHRSVSWYQQTPGQGLQFLFEYFSETQRNKGNFPGRFSGRQFSNSRSEMNVSTLELGDSALYLCASSSTGLGSPLHFGNGTRLTVT.

The V and J genes are TRBV2 and TRBJ1-1, with 8 positions matching TRBD1. The CDR3 has 14 amino acids. Germline-derived CDR1 and CDR2 are SNHLY and FYNNEI. The V and J ends lost 6 bases and 3 bases, in that order; junction bases with no gene match: 6. The CDR3, as DNA: TGTGCCAGCAGATTCGCAGGGGGCCACACTGAAGCTTTCTTT. Protein: CASRFAGGHTEAFF. Using reference TRBV2 and TRBJ1-1 for the parts outside the CDR3, the full variable domain is EPEVTQTPSHQVTQMGQEVILRCVPISNHLYFYWYRQILGQKVEFLVSFYNNEISEKSEIFDDQFSVERPDGSNFTLKIRSTKLEDSAMYFCASRFAGGHTEAFFGQGTRLTVV.

The chain employs TRBV5-4 and TRBJ2-5; weak D call: TRBD2 (6 bases). Germline V lookup: CDR1 SGHNT, CDR2 YYREEE (reference sequence). The CDR3 loop spans 12 amino acids. CDR3: CGVRGGEETQYF. The CDR3 nucleotides are TGTGGTGTGAGAGGAGGGGAAGAGACCCAGTACTTC. Variable domain in full (rest from reference TRBV5-4 and TRBJ2-5): ETGVTQSPTHLIKTRGQQVTLRCSSQSGHNTVSWYQQALGQGPQFIFQYYREEENGRGNFPPRFSGLQFPNYSSELNVNALELDDSALYLCGVRGGEETQYFGPGTRLLVL.

The genes are TRBV15 and TRBJ1-3; D is unclear. Trimming removed 6 bases at V and 2 bases at J, with 14 bases between. The germline CDR1 and CDR2 sequences are LNHNV and YYDKDF (reference sequence). The CDR3 contains 15 residues. The CDR3 nucleotides are TGTGCCACCAGTGATGGCAGGAAGCCTGGAAACACCATATATTTT. Its protein product is CATSDGRKPGNTIYF. Looking up the rest from reference TRBV15 and TRBJ1-3 gives the full variable domain: DAMVIQNPRYQVTQFGKPVTLSCSQTLNHNVMYWYQQKSSQAPKLLFHYYDKDFNNEADTPDNFQSRRPNTSFCFLDIRSPGLGDTAMYLCATSDGRKPGNTIYFGEGSWLTVV.

This clone occurred a few times. The chain uses TRBV18 and TRBJ1-1; D call uncertain. The germline gives CDR1 KGHSH, CDR2 LQKENI. CDR3 length: 13 amino acids. The germline V and J ends were trimmed by 2 bases and 0 bases, with 4 bases remaining between them. As DNA, the CDR3 is TGTGCCAGCTCACCAGGGGTGAACACTGAAGCTTTCTTT. Translation: CASSPGVNTEAFF.

Notes on this clone: An end of the junction does not agree with germline; a read error may underlie this. The chain recombines TRBV7-3 with TRBJ2-5, with 10 bases identical to TRBD2. This CDR3 comprises 14 residues. Germline loops: CDR1 SGHTA, CDR2 FQGTGA. CDR3 in amino acids: CVSSRAGGPETQYF. CDR3 nucleotide sequence: TGTGTCAGCAGCCGAGCGGGGGGGCCAGAGACCCAGTACTTC.